A single sample gave rise to the 29 T cell receptor beta chains below, sequenced in a study of blood T cell repertoires in COVID-19. TCRdb keeps only in-frame clones here, not all; method: immunoSEQ multiplex PCR. The top ten hold approximately 4% of the sample, which has just over 95,000 clones, around 80% seen once. The specimen sequenced was peripheral blood. Every receptor here comes from a man in his 60s with acute or convalescent COVID-19.

V usage is TRBV29-1 and J usage is TRBJ2-4; D might be TRBD1 (6 bases). Germline CDR1 SQVTM, CDR2 ANQGSEA. Trimming shortened V by 7 bases and J by 7 bases, and 14 bases separated the two germline ends. The CDR3 spans 12 residues. CDR3: CSGLAGANIQYF. As DNA, the CDR3 is TGCAGCGGATTAGCAGGGGCGAACATTCAGTACTTC.

V usage is TRBV9 and J usage is TRBJ2-5; the D gene is possibly TRBD1 (5 bases). Germline CDR1 is SGDLS and CDR2 is YYNGEE. The V end was cut by 4 bases, the J end by 4 bases, with 14 bases between. The CDR3 spans 14 residues. The DNA for the CDR3 is TGTGCCAGCAGCTCCATGGACAACGGAGAGACCCAGTACTTC. As protein: CASSSMDNGETQYF.

This chain uses TRBV2 with TRBJ1-5; D ambiguous. This CDR3 contains 14 residues. Trimming took 6 bases from V and 4 from J, leaving 13 bases between them. The germline gives CDR1 SNHLY, CDR2 FYNNEI. The CDR3 here is CASRRVATNQPQHF. The CDR3 coding sequence is TGTGCCAGCAGGAGGGTAGCTACGAATCAGCCCCAGCATTTT.

The gene calls are TRBV30 and TRBJ1-5, with TRBD1 identical over 8 bases. V shed 1 base and J 11 bases; nucleotides not matched to a gene: 13. Germline CDR1 is GTSNPN and CDR2 is SVGIG (reference sequence). This CDR3 is 15 amino acids long. The chain's CDR3 is CAWSENTWTGNSQHF. In nucleotides, the CDR3 is TGTGCCTGGAGTGAAAATACCTGGACAGGGAACTCCCAGCATTTT.

This clone was counted once. V gene TRBV19 combines with J gene TRBJ2-1; D not certain. Germline CDR1 is LNHDA and CDR2 is SQIVND (reference sequence). V was cut by 3 bases and J by 5 bases, with 11 bases left in between. The CDR3 has 14 residues. The CDR3 loop reads CASSISVTNNEQFF. CDR3 nucleotide sequence: TGTGCCAGTAGTATTTCAGTTACAAACAATGAGCAGTTCTTC.

The chain uses TRBV6-5 and TRBJ2-5, with 7 bases that match TRBD1. CDR1 and CDR2 from the germline V gene are MNHEY and SVGAGI. Germline trimming cut 7 bases from V and 5 bases from J; bases unmatched to any gene: 1. The CDR3 extends over 11 amino acids. The CDR3 DNA reads TGTGCCAGCAAGGGGGCGGAGACCCAGTACTTC. This sequence encodes CASKGAETQYF.

This clone was observed a single time. This chain connects TRBV7-2 to TRBJ2-4; 16 bases line up with TRBD2. There are 18 residues in the CDR3. V lost 5 bases to trimming and J lost 1 base; unmatched junction nucleotides: 5. The V gene's germline CDR1 is SGHTA and CDR2 FQGNSA. CDR3 DNA: TGTGCCAGCAGCCCGGGACTAGCGGGAGGGCGGGCCAAAAACATTCAGTACTTC. Protein product: CASSPGLAGGRAKNIQYF.

The chain carries TRBV25-1 and TRBJ1-1; 9 bases align to TRBD1. The trim removed 4 bases at V and 2 bases at J, leaving 8 bases unmatched. The CDR3 is 16 residues long. Germline CDR1 reads MGHDK; CDR2 reads SYGVNS. The CDR3 DNA reads as TGTGCCAGCAGTGCCCCATGGGGACAGGGAAACACTGAAGCTTTCTTT. This gives the protein CASSAPWGQGNTEAFF.

This chain connects TRBV29-1 to TRBJ1-4, with 9 bases fitting TRBD1. The CDR3 sequence is 12 residues long. Germline-derived CDR1 and CDR2 are SQVTM and ANQGSEA. CDR3 coding DNA: TGCACCGTCCGGGACAGGGATGAAAAACTGTTTTTT. Protein: CTVRDRDEKLFF.

The J gene is TRBJ1-1, the V gene TRBV19; D possibly corresponds to TRBD1 (5 bases). Germline assignment: CDR1 LNHDA and CDR2 SQIVND (reference sequence). Trimming took 8 bases from V and 1 from J, leaving 14 bases between them. The CDR3 is made up of 14 amino acids. The CDR3 loop reads CASHDRDRNTEAFF. In DNA form, the CDR3 reads TGTGCCAGTCATGACCGAGACAGGAACACTGAAGCTTTCTTT.

There are a few counts of this clone. V usage is TRBV6-5 and J usage is TRBJ1-6, with 7 bases identical to TRBD1. The CDR3 is 15 amino acids. Germline CDR1 is MNHEY and CDR2 is SVGAGI. Unmatched junction bases numbered 11, after V lost 6 bases and J lost 9 bases. The CDR3 loop reads CASSQSTGAGSPLHF. The CDR3, as DNA: TGTGCCAGCAGCCAGTCAACAGGGGCCGGTTCACCCCTCCACTTT.

This chain uses TRBV29-1 with TRBJ1-2, with 9 bases that match TRBD1. The CDR3 loop spans 13 amino acids. Germline V gene lookup returns CDR1 SQVTM and CDR2 ANQGSEA. With 6 bases clipped from V and 4 bases from J, the junction kept 6 bases outside the gene matches. CDR3 bases: TGCAGCGTGCGGACGACAGGGGGCTATGGCTACACCTTC. As protein: CSVRTTGGYGYTF.

The chain uses TRBV5-1 and TRBJ1-2, with D perhaps matching TRBD1 (6 bases). Germline V gene sequence: CDR1 SGHRS, CDR2 YFSETQ. V dropped 4 bases and J dropped 7 bases, with 11 bases sitting between them. The CDR3 has 12 amino acids. The CDR3 sequence is CASSVQGTGYTF. The CDR3, as DNA: TGCGCCAGCAGCGTACAGGGTACTGGCTACACCTTC.

The chain is built from TRBV7-9 and TRBJ2-7; D might be TRBD2 (5 bases). In germline, CDR1 is SEHNR, CDR2 FQNEAQ (reference sequence). CDR3 length: 15 amino acids. V lost 0 bases, J lost 2 bases, and 11 bases lay in between. CDR3 sequence: CASSLALGVPYEQYF. In DNA form, the CDR3 reads TGTGCCAGCAGCTTAGCGCTCGGGGTTCCCTACGAGCAGTACTTC.

The V and J genes are TRBV2 and TRBJ2-5, with D tentatively TRBD1 (6 bases). Germline V gene sequence: CDR1 SNHLY, CDR2 FYNNEI. This CDR3 contains 13 residues. Trimming shortened V by 5 bases and J by 4 bases, and 11 bases separated the two germline ends. For the CDR3, the DNA is TGTGCCAGCAGTTTTCAGGGGAGAGAGACCCAGTACTTC. Amino acid sequence: CASSFQGRETQYF.

CDR3 region: CSVEDSDSGANVLTF. The CDR3 coding sequence is TGCAGCGTTGAAGATAGTGACTCTGGGGCCAACGTCCTGACTTTC. This chain uses TRBV29-1 with TRBJ2-6, with D hard to call. The V end lost 0 bases, the J end lost 0 bases, and 6 bases lay between the germline ends. The CDR3 spans 15 residues. CDR1 SQVTM and CDR2 ANQGSEA come from the germline V gene.

The CDR3 sequence is CATSARSGRPGANVLTF. CDR3 nucleotides: TGTGCCACCAGTGCTCGTAGCGGGAGGCCTGGGGCCAACGTCCTGACTTTC. The J gene is TRBJ2-6, the V gene TRBV24-1, with TRBD2 matching 10 bases. The germline V gene encodes CDR1 KGHDR and CDR2 SFDVKD. The CDR3 is 17 amino acids. With 5 bases clipped from V and 2 bases from J, the junction kept 5 bases outside the gene matches.

This clone has only one observation. This chain joins TRBV3-1 (or the pseudogene TRBV3-2) and TRBJ1-2; TRBD1 matches 7 bases. The V gene end was trimmed by 0 bases and the J gene end by 3 bases; junction bases not matched to a gene: 4. The CDR3 length is 15 residues. Looked up from germline, CDR1 is LGHDT and CDR2 is YNNKEL (reference sequence). The CDR3 bases are TGTGCCAGCAGCCAAGAAGGAGGGACAGACTATGGCTACACCTTC. Its protein product is CASSQEGGTDYGYTF.

This clone occurred many times. This sequence joins TRBV19 and TRBJ1-2, with a possible D match to TRBD1 (5 bases). V dropped 7 bases and J dropped 8 bases, with 14 bases sitting between them. Germline lookup yields CDR1 LNHDA and CDR2 SQIVND (reference sequence). This CDR3 contains 12 residues. As DNA, the CDR3 is TGTGCCAGTAACACCGGAGGGGTCGGCTACACCTTC. Protein: CASNTGGVGYTF.

The genes are TRBV11-2 and TRBJ1-1, with 7 bases aligning to TRBD1. CDR3 size: 15 residues. Germline lookup yields CDR1 SGHAT and CDR2 FQNNGV. V trimming: 5 bases; J trimming: 4 bases; junction bases outside the gene matches: 10. CDR3 sequence (DNA): TGTGCCAGCAGCCCGGGGACAGTAGGTAGCACTGAAGCTTTCTTT. It is translated as CASSPGTVGSTEAFF.

The genes are TRBV3-1 (or the pseudogene TRBV3-2) and TRBJ2-7; 13 nucleotides line up with TRBD2. The CDR3 consists of 17 residues. The J segment lost 6 bases and the V segment lost 4 bases, leaving 12 bases of the junction unmatched. Germline values: CDR1 LGHDT, CDR2 YNNKEL (reference sequence). The DNA for the CDR3 is TGTGCCAGCAGCCGAACTAGCGGGGGGGCAAAGAACCCCGAGCAGTACTTC. Translation: CASSRTSGGAKNPEQYF.

J is TRBJ2-7 and V is TRBV5-1; D possibly corresponds to TRBD1 (5 bases). This CDR3 is built from 15 residues. Trimming took off 2 bases at V and 5 bases at J, with 17 bases between the two ends. Germline CDR1 and CDR2: SGHRS and YFSETQ. CDR3 sequence: CASSLGSGSHNEQYF. DNA of the CDR3: TGCGCCAGCAGCTTAGGTTCAGGGTCACATAACGAGCAGTACTTC.

The V call is TRBV7-8, the J call TRBJ1-1; perhaps TRBD1 as D (6 bases). The V end lost 1 base, the J end lost 1 base, and 10 bases lay between the germline ends. The CDR3 contains 15 residues. CDR1 is SGHVS and CDR2 is FQNEAQ in the germline V gene. The CDR3 here is CASSLGQGTNTEAFF. Written as DNA, the CDR3 is TGTGCCAGCAGCTTAGGTCAGGGGACGAACACTGAAGCTTTCTTT.

V gene TRBV4-1 combines with J gene TRBJ2-1, with 9 bases fitting TRBD2. CDR3 length: 16 amino acids. V dropped 0 bases and J dropped 8; count of bases not matched to a gene: 8. The germline CDR1 and CDR2 sequences are MGHRA and YSYEKL. CDR3 loop: CASSQDAGGVLDEQFF. Here the CDR3 DNA reads TGCGCCAGCAGCCAAGATGCGGGAGGGGTCCTTGATGAGCAGTTCTTC.

This chain links TRBV6-1 with TRBJ1-1, with D uncertain. The V gene lost 1 base and the J gene lost 3 bases, with 9 bases spanning the gap. This CDR3 has 14 amino acids. CDR1 and CDR2 (germline): MNHNS, SASEGT. The CDR3 bases are TGTGCCAGCAGTGAAGTGCCGGAGTACACTGAAGCTTTCTTT. Amino acids: CASSEVPEYTEAFF.

This clone has only one observation. The genes are TRBV2 and TRBJ1-5; maybe TRBD1 (6 bases). V was pared by 5 bases and J by 2 bases, with 13 bases between. Germline V lookup: CDR1 SNHLY, CDR2 FYNNEI. The CDR3 spans 15 residues. CDR3 protein: CASSTLQGGNQPQHF. The CDR3 DNA sequence: TGTGCCAGCAGTACTTTACAGGGAGGCAATCAGCCCCAGCATTTT.

V gene TRBV3-1 (or the pseudogene TRBV3-2) combines with J gene TRBJ2-3, with 8 bases lining up with TRBD2. There are 16 residues in the CDR3. With 0 bases clipped from V and 8 bases from J, the junction kept 10 bases outside the gene matches. Germline CDR1 reads LGHDT; CDR2 reads YNNKEL (reference sequence). CDR3 bases: TGTGCCAGCAGCCAAGAAGTTGCGGGGGGTCGCGGTACGCAGTATTTT. Translation gives CASSQEVAGGRGTQYF.

The genes are TRBV25-1 and TRBJ1-6; 7 bases agree with TRBD1. Germline V gene data show CDR1 as MGHDK and CDR2 as SYGVNS. J lost 3 bases, V lost 6 bases, and 5 bases had no gene match. This CDR3 has 15 amino acids. The CDR3 DNA reads as TGTGCCAGCAGACAGACAGGGAACTATAATTCACCCCTCCACTTT. It yields the protein CASRQTGNYNSPLHF.

The chain has TRBV19 and TRBJ2-3, with 7 bases lining up with TRBD2. The V and J ends lost 7 bases and 2 bases, in that order; junction bases with no gene match: 9. Germline lookup yields CDR1 LNHDA and CDR2 SQIVND (reference sequence). The length of the CDR3 is 15 residues. The CDR3 DNA follows: TGTGCCAGTACCCCTCGAGGACTAGTCACAGATACGCAGTATTTT. It encodes CASTPRGLVTDTQYF.